Below, one TCR beta chain is given with its context. Distinct nucleotide sequences in the sample also encode this CDR3. These data come from a study of shared clonotypes between healthy human individuals. V lost 2 bases and J lost 0, with 3 bases in between. Germline CDR1 and CDR2: SGHNT and YYREEE (reference sequence). The CDR3 runs to 12 residues. Only in-frame clones appear in the TCRdb table, and some are missing; sequencing was by immunoSEQ multiplex PCR. The sample includes 2 million to 2.5 million clones, about 94% seen only once; the top ten take about 0.13%. Sequencing used naive CD4+ T cells sorted from blood. Indicated subset: CD45RA+ positively selected. This sequence was found in a man aged 18 to 35 in good health. The chain carries TRBV5-4 and TRBJ2-7; no reliable D call. The CDR3 DNA reads TGTGCCAGCAGCTTTAGCTCCTACGAGCAGTACTTC. Translation: CASSFSSYEQYF.